These T cell receptor beta chains were read from a single sample in a study of T cells after yellow fever vaccination. MiXCR was run by TCRdb on the 5' RACE reads, yielding one entry per CDR3 protein. The sample includes tens of thousands of distinct CDR3 sequences, around 5% of them seen just once. The input for sequencing was PBMCs, either bulk or a sorted T-cell subset (CD4+, CD8+, memory, or dextramer-sorted; not recorded which), taken roughly seven weeks after the first yellow fever vaccination. Receptors were obtained from a man in his late teens or twenties who received the YFV17D yellow fever vaccine. The CDR3 runs from the conserved cysteine through the conserved F or W. The D gene is left open where the match is weak. A clone size is listed for some rows: how often the clone was seen (once, few, many), or a class if it is expanded.

D gene	clone size	J gene	V gene	CDR3 DNA	CDR3 protein
TRBD1	many	TRBJ1-6	TRBV20-1	TGCAGTGCTAGAGATGGGGACAGGGGACTTTATAATTCACCCCTCCACTTT	CSARDGDRGLYNSPLHF
-	many	TRBJ2-3	TRBV18	TGTGCCAGCTCTCCTATGGACGGCACAGATACGCAGTATTTT	CASSPMDGTDTQYF
-	many	TRBJ2-4	TRBV7-2	TGTGCCAGCAGCTTACAGGGTGGAAACATTCAGTACTTC	CASSLQGGNIQYF
TRBD1	many	TRBJ2-5	TRBV24-1	TGTGCCACCAGTGAGAACAGGGGGGAGACCCAGTACTTC	CATSENRGETQYF
-	many	TRBJ1-5	TRBV12-3/TRBV12-4	TGTGCCAGCAGTTTAACACTTCCGGACCAGCCCCAGCATTTT	CASSLTLPDQPQHF
TRBD2	many	TRBJ2-7	TRBV12-3/TRBV12-4	TGTGCCAGCAACCAAGGGCCGGGAGGGTACGAGCAGTACTTC	CASNQGPGGYEQYF
TRBD1	many	TRBJ1-1	TRBV6-1	TGTGCCAGCAGTGGGGGGCAGGGGGCCACTGAAGCTTTCTTT	CASSGGQGATEAFF
TRBD1	many	TRBJ1-1	TRBV7-2	TGTGCCAGCAGGGGAGACAGGGGCAATTTACTGAACACTGAAGCTTTCTTT	CASRGDRGNLLNTEAFF
-	many	TRBJ1-1	TRBV19	TGTGCCAGTAGGTTAGGGAACACTGAAGCTTTCTTT	CASRLGNTEAFF
-	many	TRBJ2-5	TRBV20-1	TGCAGTGCTAGAGATGTGGGGGGACAAGAGACCCAGTACTTC	CSARDVGGQETQYF
TRBD1	many	TRBJ1-5	TRBV5-6	TGTGCCAGCAGCCCTTACAGGGGAGGCAATCAGCCCCAGCATTTT	CASSPYRGGNQPQHF
-	few	TRBJ2-5	TRBV12-3/TRBV12-4	TGTGCCAGCAGTCCCAGGGAGTCGGAGACCCAGTACTTC	CASSPRESETQYF
-	many	TRBJ2-2	TRBV6-1	TGTGCCAGCAGTCCCGGGACTTTGAACACCGGGGAGCTGTTTTTT	CASSPGTLNTGELFF
TRBD2	many	TRBJ2-1	TRBV5-1	TGCGCCAGCAGCCCAAACGGACTAGCGGGGGGTTACAATGAGCAGTTCTTC	CASSPNGLAGGYNEQFF
-	many	TRBJ2-1	TRBV7-6	TGTGCCAGCAGCCCCCCAGGGTTGTACAATGAGCAGTTCTTC	CASSPPGLYNEQFF
-	many	TRBJ2-5	TRBV15	TGTGCCACCAGCAGAGGCGATATTTGGAGGGAGACCCAGTACTTC	CATSRGDIWRETQYF
-	many	TRBJ1-5	TRBV20-1	TGCAGTGCTAGCGGCCCCGATCAGCCCCAGCATTTT	CSASGPDQPQHF
-	many	TRBJ1-1	TRBV7-8	TGTGCCAGCAGCTTAGGCATAAGGAACACTGAAGCTTTCTTT	CASSLGIRNTEAFF
TRBD1	many	TRBJ2-6	TRBV28	TGTGCCAGCAGTTTAGGGGACAGCTCCGGGGCCAACGTCCTGACTTTC	CASSLGDSSGANVLTF
TRBD2	many	TRBJ2-5	TRBV6-2/TRBV6-3	TGTGCCAGCAGTTACACAAGCGGGGGCCAAGAGACCCAGTACTTC	CASSYTSGGQETQYF
TRBD1	many	TRBJ1-1	TRBV29-1	TGCAGCGTTGTTCAGGGGGCCTGGGCTTTCTTT	CSVVQGAWAFF
-	many	TRBJ2-5	TRBV20-1	TGCAGTGCTAGAGAGGGGAAGGTCCAAGAGACCCAGTACTTC	CSAREGKVQETQYF
-	many	TRBJ1-2	TRBV6-1	TGTGCCAGCAGCCTAAGGGGGGGATTCAACTATGGCTACACCTTC	CASSLRGGFNYGYTF
-	many	TRBJ2-1	TRBV20-1	TGCAGTGCTAGGGAGGAGGCCGTTTACTCCTACAATGAGCAGTTCTTC	CSAREEAVYSYNEQFF
TRBD1	many	TRBJ1-2	TRBV12-3/TRBV12-4	TGTGCCAGCAGTTTCGGGACAGGGGGTGGGCAGGGCTACACCTTC	CASSFGTGGGQGYTF
-	many	TRBJ2-5	TRBV5-4	TGTGCCAGCAGCTTGGTGGAACAAGAGACCCAGTACTTC	CASSLVEQETQYF
TRBD1	many	TRBJ2-7	TRBV28	TGTGCCAGCACCCGACAGGGAAGGAAGTCCTACGAGCAGTACTTC	CASTRQGRKSYEQYF
-	-	TRBJ2-2	TRBV5-5	TGTGCCAGCAGCCCCGGACTCCTCTCCGGGGAGCTGTTTTTT	CASSPGLLSGELFF
-	many	TRBJ1-1	TRBV28	TGTGCCAGCAGGTTGATGAACACTGAAGCTTTCTTT	CASRLMNTEAFF
TRBD2	many	TRBJ2-3	TRBV4-1	TGCGCCAGCAGCCAACCAGGGAGAAGAGGAGCGGGGGGTTCAGATACGCAGTATTTT	CASSQPGRRGAGGSDTQYF
-	many	TRBJ2-1	TRBV6-2/TRBV6-3	TGTGCCAGCAGTTCTGACTGGACAGCCGCTTACCTTAGCTCCTACAATGAGCAGTTCTTC	CASSSDWTAAYLSSYNEQFF
TRBD1	many	TRBJ1-5	TRBV12-3/TRBV12-4	TGTGCCAGCAGACTGACAGGGGGCAGCCAGCCCCAGCATTTT	CASRLTGGSQPQHF
TRBD2	many	TRBJ2-1	TRBV5-1	TGCGCCAGCAGCTTACTAGCGGGGGGACCCCCTAGCTCCTACAATGAGCAGTTCTTC	CASSLLAGGPPSSYNEQFF
TRBD1	-	TRBJ1-6	TRBV11-2	TGTGCCAGCAGCAGACAGGGACCTACCACTTCACCCCTCCACTTT	CASSRQGPTTSPLHF
-	medium-sized	TRBJ2-5	TRBV27	TGTGCCAGCAGTTTAGACAGCACACAAGAGACCCAGTACTTC	CASSLDSTQETQYF
-	many	TRBJ1-3	TRBV4-3	TGCGCCAGCAGCCAAGATTGGACAGTCTTCTCTGGAAACACCATATATTTT	CASSQDWTVFSGNTIYF
TRBD2	many	TRBJ2-5	TRBV7-2	TGTGCCAGCAGCTTAGCCCTAGCGGGGGAGCAAGAGACCCAGTACTTC	CASSLALAGEQETQYF
-	many	TRBJ1-1	TRBV27	TGTGCCAGCAGGGGGACGGAGAACACTGAAGCTTTCTTT	CASRGTENTEAFF
-	many	TRBJ1-1	TRBV18	TGTGCCAGCTCACCGGCGGACTTGAACACTGAAGCTTTCTTT	CASSPADLNTEAFF
TRBD1	many	TRBJ1-4	TRBV20-1	TGCGCCGCCGGGACAGGGAGGGCAACTAATGAAAAACTGTTTTTT	CAAGTGRATNEKLFF
TRBD1	many	TRBJ2-7	TRBV5-4	TGTGCCAGCAGCCAGACAGGGTACGAGCAGTACTTC	CASSQTGYEQYF
-	many	TRBJ2-6	TRBV4-3	TGCGCCAGCAGCCAAGATCAGAAGGGACCCTCTGGGGCCAACGTCCTGACTTTC	CASSQDQKGPSGANVLTF
-	many	TRBJ2-7	TRBV2	TGTGCCAGCAGTGAGTGGGGATCCTACGAGCAGTACTTC	CASSEWGSYEQYF
-	many	TRBJ2-2	TRBV6-5	TGTGCCAGCCGAACAGAGAACACCGGGGAGCTGTTTTTT	CASRTENTGELFF
-	medium-sized	TRBJ2-5	TRBV6-2/TRBV6-3	TGTGCCAGCAGTGCCGGCACCAGTGATCAAGAGACCCAGTACTTC	CASSAGTSDQETQYF
-	many	TRBJ1-1	TRBV6-1	TGTGCCAGCAGGGACACCCGGAGGACTGAAGCTTTCTTT	CASRDTRRTEAFF
-	many	TRBJ2-4	TRBV15	TGTGCCACCAGCGGCTGGGAGAACCTAAACATTCAGTACTTC	CATSGWENLNIQYF
-	many	TRBJ2-5	TRBV5-6	TGTGCCAGCAGCTTGGAGCGGCGGATCCAAGAGACCCAGTACTTC	CASSLERRIQETQYF
-	many	TRBJ1-3	TRBV4-1	TGCGCCAGCAGCCAAGGGACGGCCTACCAGCGGGGAAACACCATATATTTT	CASSQGTAYQRGNTIYF
-	many	TRBJ2-5	TRBV5-1	TGCGCCAGCAGCCCGTCGGAGGGTATGGAGACCCAGTACTTC	CASSPSEGMETQYF
-	many	TRBJ1-4	TRBV7-2	TGTGCCAGCAGCTTAAGCCCTAATGAAAAACTGTTTTTT	CASSLSPNEKLFF
-	-	TRBJ2-3	TRBV5-6	TGTGCCAGCAGCTCTTTCCTGGGTGGTACGCAGTATTTT	CASSSFLGGTQYF
-	many	TRBJ1-1	TRBV7-8	TGTGCCAGCAGCTTGGCGAGTTCGGCCACTGAAGCTTTCTTT	CASSLASSATEAFF